This T cell receptor beta chain comes out of a study of identifying expanded T cells in peripheral blood. The study, taken as a whole, reports: Variance in clone template counts between two-week samples significantly increased with total template count across all healthy donors.

Using immunoSEQ multiplex PCR, the repertoire was profiled, and TCRdb retains in-frame clones only, with some absent. This sample has 90,000 to 100,000 clones; almost 90% occur once, and the top ten carry around 4.3%. Per the germline V gene, CDR1 is MGHDK and CDR2 is SYGVNS. The CDR3 totals 15 residues. The trim removed 3 bases at V and 0 bases at J, leaving 1 base unmatched. In the case of this clone: What it binds is not known.

Sequenced sample: blood. This chain uses TRBV25-1 with TRBJ2-3; 9 bases align to TRBD2. This clonotype was sampled from a person between 18 and 75 years old in good health. The DNA for the CDR3 is TGTGCCAGCAGTGAGACTAGCGGTAGCACAGATACGCAGTATTTT. This translates into CASSETSGSTDTQYF.